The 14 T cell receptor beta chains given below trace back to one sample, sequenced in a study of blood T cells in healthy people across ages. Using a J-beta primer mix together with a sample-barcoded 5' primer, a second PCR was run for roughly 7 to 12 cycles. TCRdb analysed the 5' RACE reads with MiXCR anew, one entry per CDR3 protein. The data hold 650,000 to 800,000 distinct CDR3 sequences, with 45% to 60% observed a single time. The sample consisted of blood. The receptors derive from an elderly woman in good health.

The CDR3 DNA reads as TGCAGCGTCAGACGGACAGGTCGCAGGGAGGCCCAGTACTTC. This translates into CSVRRTGRREAQYF. This chain joins TRBV29-1 and TRBJ2-5; D perhaps matches TRBD1 (7 bases). The CDR3 sequence is 14 residues long. Germline V gene lookup returns CDR1 SQVTM and CDR2 ANQGSEA. Between the trimmed V and J ends, which lost 6 bases and 9 bases, there was a span of 23 bases.

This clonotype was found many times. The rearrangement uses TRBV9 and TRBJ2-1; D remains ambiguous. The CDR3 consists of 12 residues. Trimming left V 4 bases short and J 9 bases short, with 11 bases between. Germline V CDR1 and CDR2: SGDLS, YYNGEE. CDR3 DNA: TGTGCCAGCAGCCCTCTAGAGCGTGAGCAGTTCTTC. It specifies CASSPLEREQFF.

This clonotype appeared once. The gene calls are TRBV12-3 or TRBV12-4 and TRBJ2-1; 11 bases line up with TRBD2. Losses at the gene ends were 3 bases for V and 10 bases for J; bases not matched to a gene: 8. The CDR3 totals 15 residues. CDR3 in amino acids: CASSLVAGGNGEQFF. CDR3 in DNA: TGTGCCAGCAGTTTGGTAGCGGGAGGGAATGGGGAGCAGTTCTTC.

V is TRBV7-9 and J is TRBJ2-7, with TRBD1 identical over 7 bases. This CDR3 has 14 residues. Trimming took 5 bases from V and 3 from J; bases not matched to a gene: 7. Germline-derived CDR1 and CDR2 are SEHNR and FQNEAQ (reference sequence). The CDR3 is CASSTTGNYYEQYF. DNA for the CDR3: TGTGCCAGCAGCACGACAGGGAACTACTACGAGCAGTACTTC. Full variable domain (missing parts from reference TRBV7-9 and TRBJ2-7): DTGVSQNPRHKITKRGQNVTFRCDPISEHNRLYWYRQTLGQGPEFLTYFQNEAQLEKSRLLSDRFSAERPKGSFSTLEIQRTEQGDSAMYLCASSTTGNYYEQYFGPGTRLTVT.

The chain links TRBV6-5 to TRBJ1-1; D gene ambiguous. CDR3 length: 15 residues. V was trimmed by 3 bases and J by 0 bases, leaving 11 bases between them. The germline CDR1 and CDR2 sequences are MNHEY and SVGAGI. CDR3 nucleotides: TGTGCCAGCAGTTATGACTGGACTCTGAACACTGAAGCTTTCTTT. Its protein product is CASSYDWTLNTEAFF.

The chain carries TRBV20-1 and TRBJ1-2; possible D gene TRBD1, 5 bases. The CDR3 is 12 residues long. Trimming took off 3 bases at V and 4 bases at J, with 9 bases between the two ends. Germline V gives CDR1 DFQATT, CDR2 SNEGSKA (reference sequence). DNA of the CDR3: TGCAGTGCTAGCGGGGGATCCTATGGCTACACCTTC. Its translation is CSASGGSYGYTF.

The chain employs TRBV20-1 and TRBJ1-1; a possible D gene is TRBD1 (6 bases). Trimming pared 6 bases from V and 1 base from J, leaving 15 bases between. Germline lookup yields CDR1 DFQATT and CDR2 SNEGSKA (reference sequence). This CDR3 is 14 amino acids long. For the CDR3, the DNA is TGCAGTGCCTCACAGGGATCAGGGAACACTGAAGCTTTCTTT. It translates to CSASQGSGNTEAFF.

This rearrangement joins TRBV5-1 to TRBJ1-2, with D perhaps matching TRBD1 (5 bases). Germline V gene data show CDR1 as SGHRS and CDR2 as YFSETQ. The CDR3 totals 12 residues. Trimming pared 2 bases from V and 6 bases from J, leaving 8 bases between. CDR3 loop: CASSFGRDGYTF. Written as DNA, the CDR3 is TGCGCCAGCAGCTTTGGCAGGGATGGCTACACCTTC. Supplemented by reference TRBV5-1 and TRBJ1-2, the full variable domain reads KAGVTQTPRYLIKTRGQQVTLSCSPISGHRSVSWYQQTPGQGLQFLFEYFSETQRNKGNFPGRFSGRQFSNSRSEMNVSTLELGDSALYLCASSFGRDGYTFGSGTRLTVV.

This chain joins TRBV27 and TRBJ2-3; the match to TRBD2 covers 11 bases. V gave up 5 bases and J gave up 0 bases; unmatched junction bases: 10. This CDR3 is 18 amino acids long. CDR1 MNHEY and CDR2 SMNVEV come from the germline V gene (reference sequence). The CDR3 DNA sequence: TGTGCCAGCAGTCCTCATCGACTAGCGGGGACTAGCACAGATACGCAGTATTTT. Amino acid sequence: CASSPHRLAGTSTDTQYF.

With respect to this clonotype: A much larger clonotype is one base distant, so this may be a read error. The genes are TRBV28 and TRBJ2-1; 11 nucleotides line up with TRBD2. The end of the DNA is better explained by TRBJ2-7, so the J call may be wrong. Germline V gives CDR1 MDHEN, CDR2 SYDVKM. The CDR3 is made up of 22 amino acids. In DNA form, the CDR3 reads TGTGCCAGCAGTTTATTTCCCCGGCTAGCGGGGGGCAACTCGTACTCCTACAATGAGCAGTACTTC. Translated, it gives CASSLFPRLAGGNSYSYNEQYF.

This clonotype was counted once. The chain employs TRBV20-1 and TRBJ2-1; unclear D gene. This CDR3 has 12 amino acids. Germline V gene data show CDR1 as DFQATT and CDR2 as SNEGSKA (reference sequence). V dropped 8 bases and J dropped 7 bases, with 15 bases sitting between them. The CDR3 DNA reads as TGCAGTACTAACCACTACAGAAATGAGCAGTTCTTC. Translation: CSTNHYRNEQFF.

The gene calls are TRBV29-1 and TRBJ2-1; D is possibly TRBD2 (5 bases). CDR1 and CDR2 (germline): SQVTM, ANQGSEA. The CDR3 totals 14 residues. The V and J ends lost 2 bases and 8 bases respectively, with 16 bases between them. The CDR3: CSVELGRVSYEQFF. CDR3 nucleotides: TGCAGCGTTGAACTAGGGCGGGTAAGCTATGAGCAGTTCTTC.

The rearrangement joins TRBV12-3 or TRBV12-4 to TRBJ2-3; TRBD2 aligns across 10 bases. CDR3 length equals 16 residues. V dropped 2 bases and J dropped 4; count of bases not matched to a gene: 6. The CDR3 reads CASSLIRTSGADTQYF. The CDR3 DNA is TGTGCCAGCAGTTTAATCAGGACTAGCGGCGCAGATACGCAGTATTTT.

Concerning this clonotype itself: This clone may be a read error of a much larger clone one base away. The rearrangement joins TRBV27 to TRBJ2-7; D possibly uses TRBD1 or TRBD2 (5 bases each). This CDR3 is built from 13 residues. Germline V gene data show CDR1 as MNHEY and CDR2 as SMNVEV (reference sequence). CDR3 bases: TGTGTCAGCAGTTTGGGGGTTGGGTTGGGGCAGTACTTC. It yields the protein CVSSLGVGLGQYF.